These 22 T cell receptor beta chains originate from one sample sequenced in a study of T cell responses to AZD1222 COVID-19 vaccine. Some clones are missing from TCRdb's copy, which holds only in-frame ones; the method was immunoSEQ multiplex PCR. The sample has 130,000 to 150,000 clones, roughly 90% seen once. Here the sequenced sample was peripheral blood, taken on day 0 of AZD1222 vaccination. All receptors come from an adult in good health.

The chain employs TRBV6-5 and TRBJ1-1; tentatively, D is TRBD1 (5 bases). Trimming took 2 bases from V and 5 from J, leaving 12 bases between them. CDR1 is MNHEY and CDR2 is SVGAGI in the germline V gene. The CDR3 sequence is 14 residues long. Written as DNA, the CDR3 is TGTGCCAGCAGTTACGGGGCGGACGGGACTGAAGCTTTCTTT. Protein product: CASSYGADGTEAFF.

The CDR3 region is CASKESATNEKLFF. CDR3 bases: TGTGCCAGCAAGGAGAGTGCAACTAATGAAAAACTGTTTTTT. The chain uses TRBV2 and TRBJ1-4; D uncertain. The CDR3 consists of 14 residues. Trimming cost V 7 bases and J 0 bases, with 9 bases left between them. Germline-derived CDR1 and CDR2 are SNHLY and FYNNEI.

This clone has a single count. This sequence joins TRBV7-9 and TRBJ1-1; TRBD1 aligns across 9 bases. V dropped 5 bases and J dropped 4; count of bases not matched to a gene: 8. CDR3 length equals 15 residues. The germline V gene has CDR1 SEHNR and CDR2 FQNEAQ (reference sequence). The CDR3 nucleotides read TGTGCCAGCAGCGCCCGGGACAGGGCTTCCACTGAAGCTTTCTTT. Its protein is CASSARDRASTEAFF.

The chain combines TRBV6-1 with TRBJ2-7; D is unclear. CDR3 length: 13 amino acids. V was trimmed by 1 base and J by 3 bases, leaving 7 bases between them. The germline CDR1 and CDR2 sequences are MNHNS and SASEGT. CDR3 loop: CASSEGLFYEQYF. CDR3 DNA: TGTGCCAGCAGTGAAGGTCTATTCTACGAGCAGTACTTC.

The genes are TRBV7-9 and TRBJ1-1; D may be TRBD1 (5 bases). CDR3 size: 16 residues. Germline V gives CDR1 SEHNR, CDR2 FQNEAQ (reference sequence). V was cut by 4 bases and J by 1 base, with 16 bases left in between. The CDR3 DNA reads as TGTGCCAGCAGCTCCTTAAGGCGGGGGTCGAACACTGAAGCTTTCTTT. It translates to CASSSLRRGSNTEAFF.

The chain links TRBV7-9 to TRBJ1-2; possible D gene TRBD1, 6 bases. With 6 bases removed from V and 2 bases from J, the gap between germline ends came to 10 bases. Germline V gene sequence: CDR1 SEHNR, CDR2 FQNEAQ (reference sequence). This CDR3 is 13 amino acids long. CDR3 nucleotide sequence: TGTGCCAGCAGTATACAGGGAAACTATGGCTACACCTTC. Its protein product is CASSIQGNYGYTF.

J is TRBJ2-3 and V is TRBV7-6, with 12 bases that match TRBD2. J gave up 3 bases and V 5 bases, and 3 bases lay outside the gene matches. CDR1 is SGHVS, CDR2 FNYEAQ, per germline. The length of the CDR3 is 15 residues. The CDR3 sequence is CASSPTSGRTDTQYF. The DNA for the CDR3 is TGTGCCAGCAGCCCAACTAGCGGGAGGACAGATACGCAGTATTTT.

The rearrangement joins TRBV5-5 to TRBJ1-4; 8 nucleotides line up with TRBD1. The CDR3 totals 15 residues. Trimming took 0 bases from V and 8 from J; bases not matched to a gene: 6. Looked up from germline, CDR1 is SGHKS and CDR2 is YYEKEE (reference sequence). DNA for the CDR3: TGTGCCAGCAGCTTGGGACAGGGGAGAATAGAAAAACTGTTTTTT. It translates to CASSLGQGRIEKLFF.

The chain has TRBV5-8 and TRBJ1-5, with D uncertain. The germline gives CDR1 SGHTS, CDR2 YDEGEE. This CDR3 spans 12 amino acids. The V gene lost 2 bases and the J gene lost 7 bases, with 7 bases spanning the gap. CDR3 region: CASSFRQQPQHF. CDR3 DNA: TGTGCCAGCAGCTTTCGGCAGCAGCCCCAGCATTTT.

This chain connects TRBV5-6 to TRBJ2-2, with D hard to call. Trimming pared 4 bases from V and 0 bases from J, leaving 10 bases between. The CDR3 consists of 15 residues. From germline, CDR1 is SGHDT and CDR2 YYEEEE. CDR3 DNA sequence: TGTGCCAGCAGCCAAATGTCGCCGAACACCGGGGAGCTGTTTTTT. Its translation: CASSQMSPNTGELFF.

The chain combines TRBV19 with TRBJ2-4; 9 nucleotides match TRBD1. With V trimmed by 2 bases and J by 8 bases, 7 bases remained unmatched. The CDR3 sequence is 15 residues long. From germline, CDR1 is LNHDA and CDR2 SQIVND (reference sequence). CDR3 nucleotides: TGTGCCAGTAGTATAACCCGACAGGGGGGGGACATTCAGTACTTC. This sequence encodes CASSITRQGGDIQYF.

Here the CDR3 reads CASSAFGAGEAYNEQFF. The DNA of the CDR3 is TGTGCCAGCAGCGCGTTCGGGGCGGGCGAAGCCTACAATGAGCAGTTCTTC. The chain recombines TRBV11-3 with TRBJ2-1; D might be TRBD1 or TRBD2, each matching 5 bases. The CDR3 loop spans 17 amino acids. CDR1 SGHNT and CDR2 YENEEA come from the germline V gene. V lost 5 bases to trimming and J lost 2 bases, with 19 bases between them.

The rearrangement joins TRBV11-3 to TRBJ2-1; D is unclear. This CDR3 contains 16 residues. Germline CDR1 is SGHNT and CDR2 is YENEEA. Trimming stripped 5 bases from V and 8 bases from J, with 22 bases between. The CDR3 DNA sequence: TGTGCCAGCAGCCAATTCCTCATTACAAGTGGCGATGAGCAGTTCTTC. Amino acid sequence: CASSQFLITSGDEQFF.

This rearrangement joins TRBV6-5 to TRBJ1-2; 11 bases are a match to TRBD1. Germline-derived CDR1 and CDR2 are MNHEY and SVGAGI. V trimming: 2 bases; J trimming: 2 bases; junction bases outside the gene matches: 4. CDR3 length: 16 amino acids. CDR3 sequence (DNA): TGTGCCAGCAGTTACCCGGGACAGGGGGAGAACTATGGCTACACCTTC. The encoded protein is CASSYPGQGENYGYTF.

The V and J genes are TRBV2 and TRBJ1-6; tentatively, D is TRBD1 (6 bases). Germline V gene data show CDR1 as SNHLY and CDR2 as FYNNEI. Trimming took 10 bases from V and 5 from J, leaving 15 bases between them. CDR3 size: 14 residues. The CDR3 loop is CATVWTANNSPLHF. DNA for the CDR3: TGTGCCACTGTCTGGACAGCTAATAATTCACCCCTCCACTTT.

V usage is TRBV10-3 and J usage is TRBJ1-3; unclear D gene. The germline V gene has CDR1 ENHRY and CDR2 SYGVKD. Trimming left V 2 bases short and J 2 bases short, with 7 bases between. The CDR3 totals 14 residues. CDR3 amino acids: CAISETWTGNTIYF. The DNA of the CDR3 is TGTGCCATCAGTGAGACGTGGACTGGAAACACCATATATTTT.

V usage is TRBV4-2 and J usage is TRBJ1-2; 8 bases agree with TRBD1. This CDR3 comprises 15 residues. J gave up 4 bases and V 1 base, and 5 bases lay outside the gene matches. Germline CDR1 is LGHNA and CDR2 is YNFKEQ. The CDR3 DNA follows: TGTGCCAGCAGCCAAGTTACAGGGGGGGTCTATGGCTACACCTTC. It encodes CASSQVTGGVYGYTF.

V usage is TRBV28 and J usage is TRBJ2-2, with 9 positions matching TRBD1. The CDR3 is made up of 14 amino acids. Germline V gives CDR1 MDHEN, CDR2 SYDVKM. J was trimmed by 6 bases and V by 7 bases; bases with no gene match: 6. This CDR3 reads CASTLTGGAGELFF. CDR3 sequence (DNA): TGTGCCAGCACCCTGACAGGGGGAGCCGGGGAGCTGTTTTTT. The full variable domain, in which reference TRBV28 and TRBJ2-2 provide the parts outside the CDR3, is DVKVTQSSRYLVKRTGEKVFLECVQDMDHENMFWYRQDPGLGLRLIYFSYDVKMKEKGDIPEGYSVSREKKERFSLILESASTNQTSMYLCASTLTGGAGELFFGEGSRLTVL.

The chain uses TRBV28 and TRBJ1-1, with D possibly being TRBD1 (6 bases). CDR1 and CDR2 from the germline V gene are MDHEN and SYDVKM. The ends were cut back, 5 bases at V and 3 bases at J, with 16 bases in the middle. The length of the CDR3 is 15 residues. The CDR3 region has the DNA TGTGCCAGCAGTCCTCCGGGACACCGAGACACTGAAGCTTTCTTT. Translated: CASSPPGHRDTEAFF.

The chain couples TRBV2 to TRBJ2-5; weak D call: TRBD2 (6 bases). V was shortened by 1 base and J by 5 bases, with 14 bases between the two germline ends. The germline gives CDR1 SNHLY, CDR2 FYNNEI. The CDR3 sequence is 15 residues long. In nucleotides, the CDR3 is TGTGCCAGCAGTGAAGTGCGGGGAATGGGTGAGACCCAGTACTTC. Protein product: CASSEVRGMGETQYF.

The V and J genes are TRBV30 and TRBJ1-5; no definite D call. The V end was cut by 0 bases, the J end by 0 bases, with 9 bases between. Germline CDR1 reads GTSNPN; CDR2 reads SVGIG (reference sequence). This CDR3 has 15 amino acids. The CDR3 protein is CAWSVRIDSNQPQHF. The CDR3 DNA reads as TGTGCCTGGAGTGTTCGTATCGATAGCAATCAGCCCCAGCATTTT.

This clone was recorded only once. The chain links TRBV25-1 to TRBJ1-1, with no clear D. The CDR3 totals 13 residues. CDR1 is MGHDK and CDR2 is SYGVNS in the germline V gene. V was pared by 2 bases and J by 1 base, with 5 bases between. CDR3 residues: CASSEQQNTEAFF. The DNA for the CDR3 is TGTGCCAGCAGTGAACAGCAGAACACTGAAGCTTTCTTT.